What follows are 17 T cell receptor beta chains derived from one specimen sequenced in a study of shared clonotypes between healthy human individuals. The table came from immunoSEQ multiplex PCR; TCRdb's copy has only in-frame clones and leaves some out. The table includes 470,000 or so clones, roughly 80% detected once. The specimen sequenced was PBMCs. The receptors here all came from a woman aged 40 to 50 in good health. Some clones in this sample may be carry-over from other donors' samples.

The chain carries TRBV10-1 and TRBJ1-1, with D possibly being TRBD1 (6 bases). This CDR3 has 13 residues. Per germline, CDR1 WNHNN and CDR2 SYGVQD (reference sequence). Trimming removed 9 bases from V and 3 bases from J, with 14 bases in between. CDR3: CASTGCQDTEAFF. The CDR3 DNA reads TGCGCCAGTACAGGGTGCCAGGACACTGAAGCTTTCTTT.

Note on this clone: A far larger clone is only one base removed, so a read error is likely. The rearrangement uses TRBV28 and TRBJ1-5; 10 bases align to TRBD1. Germline assignment: CDR1 MDHEN and CDR2 SYDVKM. This CDR3 is 14 amino acids long. CDR3 residues: CASSGTGESQPQNF. The DNA for the CDR3 is TGTGCCAGCAGTGGGACAGGGGAGAGCCAGCCCCAGAATTTT.

The chain joins TRBV6-1 to TRBJ2-7, with D perhaps TRBD2 (5 bases). V was clipped by 1 base and J by 3 bases, with 16 bases between them. Germline assignment: CDR1 MNHNS and CDR2 SASEGT. The CDR3 runs to 16 residues. The CDR3: CASSEEFTGIGYEQYF. For the CDR3, the DNA is TGTGCCAGCAGTGAAGAGTTTACGGGGATCGGCTACGAGCAGTACTTC.

The chain has TRBV29-1 and TRBJ2-5; 7 nucleotides align to TRBD1. CDR1 SQVTM and CDR2 ANQGSEA come from the germline V gene. The CDR3 contains 14 residues. The ends lost 6 bases at V and 2 bases at J; junction bases unmatched: 9. The CDR3 nucleotides read TGCAGCGTAACCAAGACAGGGAGTCAAGAGACCCAGTACTTC. Translation: CSVTKTGSQETQYF.

The V call is TRBV5-1, the J call TRBJ2-7; maybe TRBD1 (6 bases). V lost 0 bases and J 7 bases, leaving 17 bases between the germline ends. Germline-derived CDR1 and CDR2 are SGHRS and YFSETQ. The CDR3 runs to 15 residues. CDR3 protein: CASSLAWIQGSEQYF. The CDR3 DNA is TGCGCCAGCAGCTTGGCCTGGATCCAGGGGTCGGAGCAGTACTTC. The full variable domain, completed using reference TRBV5-1 and TRBJ2-7, is KAGVTQTPRYLIKTRGQQVTLSCSPISGHRSVSWYQQTPGQGLQFLFEYFSETQRNKGNFPGRFSGRQFSNSRSEMNVSTLELGDSALYLCASSLAWIQGSEQYFGPGTRLTVT.

The chain recombines TRBV27 with TRBJ1-1, with D maybe TRBD1 (6 bases). The CDR3 extends over 18 amino acids. Looked up from germline, CDR1 is MNHEY and CDR2 is SMNVEV (reference sequence). Trimming took off 0 bases at V and 2 bases at J, with 19 bases between the two ends. The CDR3 DNA is TGTGCCAGCAGTTTATCAGCCCCACAGGGCCGCTTAAACACTGAAGCTTTCTTT. Its protein is CASSLSAPQGRLNTEAFF.

The chain recombines TRBV5-1 with TRBJ2-3; TRBD1 aligns across 10 bases. The CDR3 runs to 14 residues. The ends lost 3 bases at V and 5 bases at J; junction bases unmatched: 3. Germline CDR1 SGHRS, CDR2 YFSETQ. The CDR3 coding sequence is TGCGCCAGCAGCTGGACAGGGGGGGAAGATACGCAGTATTTT. Protein: CASSWTGGEDTQYF.

This clone was seen only a few times. This chain links TRBV28 with TRBJ2-5; D remains unclear. The J call is doubtful: the DNA matches TRBJ2-7 better. The germline V gene encodes CDR1 MDHEN and CDR2 SYDVKM. This CDR3 has 12 residues. As DNA, the CDR3 is TGTGCCAGCAGTTTAGCGGTCTACGAGCAGTACTTC. It specifies CASSLAVYEQYF.

Notes on this clone: A far larger clone differs by one base, so this is likely a read error. This sequence joins TRBV29-1 and TRBJ1-1, with 8 bases aligning to TRBD1. This CDR3 is built from 14 residues. The junction had 10 bases not matched to a gene; V was cut back by 7 bases and J by 3 bases. Germline values: CDR1 SQVTM, CDR2 ANQGSEA. CDR3 nucleotides: TGCAGCGCCGATGACAGGGGAGAGTACACTGAAGCTTTCTTT. Protein: CSADDRGEYTEAFF.

As to this clone: With a much larger clone just one base away, this may be a read error. The same CDR3 arises from other DNA sequences in this sample as well. The CDR3 is CASSPLREPANTGELFF. CDR3 in DNA: TGTGCCAGCTCACCATTGCGGGAACCTGCGAACACCGGGGAGCTGTTTTTT. The V gene is TRBV18, the J gene TRBJ2-2; D is perhaps TRBD2 (6 bases). The CDR3 contains 17 residues. Looked up from germline, CDR1 is KGHSH and CDR2 is LQKENI. Trimming left V 2 bases short and J 0 bases short, with 13 bases between.

The rearrangement links TRBV7-9 to TRBJ1-2; D might be TRBD1 (5 bases). Germline values: CDR1 SEHNR, CDR2 FQNEAQ (reference sequence). The germline V and J ends were trimmed by 4 bases and 2 bases, with 11 bases remaining between them. This CDR3 comprises 14 residues. Here the CDR3 DNA reads TGTGCCAGCAGCTCCCACGCAGGGAACTATGGCTACACCTTC. It is translated as CASSSHAGNYGYTF.

This clone was counted once. The chain joins TRBV7-9 to TRBJ2-5, with D unresolved. The CDR3 loop spans 14 amino acids. The germline V and J ends were trimmed by 1 base and 4 bases, with 10 bases remaining between them. CDR1 and CDR2 (germline): SEHNR, FQNEAQ (reference sequence). CDR3 sequence: CASSLGAARETQYF. DNA of the CDR3: TGTGCCAGCAGCTTAGGGGCAGCAAGAGAGACCCAGTACTTC.

The chain is built from TRBV11-2 and TRBJ2-7, with a tentative D call TRBD1 (6 bases). Per germline, CDR1 SGHAT and CDR2 FQNNGV. CDR3 size: 14 residues. The ends were cut back, 6 bases at V and 3 bases at J, with 15 bases in the middle. The CDR3 nucleotides read TGTGCCAGCAGTCCTCAGGGGCAGAGCTACGAGCAGTACTTC. It yields the protein CASSPQGQSYEQYF.

The chain links TRBV6-4 to TRBJ2-6; D gene unclear. The CDR3 is 16 amino acids. CDR1 MRHNA and CDR2 SNTAGT come from the germline V gene. The V gene lost 0 bases and the J gene lost 1 base, with 7 bases spanning the gap. CDR3 coding DNA: TGTGCCAGCAGTGACTCGGGCGCGTCTGGGGCCAACGTCCTGACTTTC. Encoded protein: CASSDSGASGANVLTF.

A note on this clone: The junction and the germline gene differ at one end; a read error may be behind it. The V gene is TRBV27, the J gene TRBJ2-1; D is uncertain. This CDR3 comprises 14 residues. Germline values: CDR1 MNHEY, CDR2 SMNVEV (reference sequence). This chain's CDR3 is CASSLWTSNNEQFF. The CDR3 DNA follows: TGTGCCAGCAGTTTATGGACCTCCAACAATGAGCAGTTCTTC.

V gene TRBV16 combines with J gene TRBJ2-5, with TRBD1 as a possible D gene (6 bases). The V end was cut by 3 bases, the J end by 5 bases, with 13 bases between. From germline, CDR1 is KGHSY and CDR2 FQNENV. The CDR3 length is 14 residues. CDR3 sequence reads: CASSHQPGDETQYF. The CDR3 DNA reads as TGTGCCAGCAGCCATCAGCCAGGGGATGAGACCCAGTACTTC.

This clone has only one observation. V is TRBV5-4 and J is TRBJ2-7; D ambiguous. Trimming removed 0 bases at V and 6 bases at J, with 10 bases between. The germline CDR1 and CDR2 sequences are SGHNT and YYREEE (reference sequence). The CDR3 consists of 13 residues. CDR3 sequence reads: CASSLARAGEQYF. The CDR3 coding sequence is TGTGCCAGCAGCTTGGCTAGGGCAGGCGAGCAGTACTTC.